This T cell receptor beta chain was retrieved from a study of T-cell memory formation after mild COVID-19. TCRdb processed the 5' RACE reads anew with MiXCR; each CDR3 protein has one entry. The sample contains hundreds of thousands of distinct CDR3 sequences, roughly 15% of which appear only once. V lost 7 bases, J lost 7 bases, and 16 bases stayed unmatched. Germline CDR1 is KGHDR and CDR2 is SFDVKD. The CDR3 spans 16 residues. This clonotype was seen more than once but under ten times. The sequence came from a man younger than 35 who had mild COVID-19 (a few samples of this study predate the infection). Cell type and time point are not known. Source material: PBMCs or a T cell subset sorted from them (not recorded which). The chain joins TRBV24-1 to TRBJ2-3, with TRBD2 matching 7 bases. The CDR3 bases are TGTGCCACCAGCCGTGGGGAGGGAGCCGGTCGAAATACGCAGTATTTT. Its protein product is CATSRGEGAGRNTQYF.